Below are 30 T cell receptor beta chains sequenced from a single sample in a study of blood T cell repertoires in COVID-19 (dated by TCRdb to 2018 to 2021). Library preparation used the immunoSEQ multiplex PCR assay. The source is immuneACCESS, and TCRdb retained only in-frame sequences with V and J called. Part of the clones is not carried over; for the studies checked, unresolved V genes explain less than half of this, and the remainder is unexplained. Counted in this sample were around 200,000 clones; 86% of them appeared once. The ten most abundant clones make up over 3% of the sample. Sequencing input: PBMCs or T cells enriched from blood (not recorded which). Source of these receptors: a woman between 40 and 50 years old with acute COVID-19.

This clone showed up just once. The chain joins TRBV5-4 to TRBJ1-1; tentatively, D is TRBD1 (6 bases). V gave up 6 bases and J gave up 9 bases, with 15 bases separating them. This CDR3 has 12 residues. Germline V lookup: CDR1 SGHNT, CDR2 YYREEE (reference sequence). This CDR3 reads CASTWDTDQAFF. Here the CDR3 DNA reads TGTGCCAGCACATGGGACACCGATCAAGCTTTCTTT.

This sequence joins TRBV19 and TRBJ1-1; D is unresolved. Trimming left V 6 bases short and J 1 base short, with 3 bases between. Germline assignment: CDR1 LNHDA and CDR2 SQIVND (reference sequence). The CDR3 is made up of 11 amino acids. The CDR3 reads CASSRNTEAFF. The CDR3 DNA sequence: TGTGCCAGTAGCAGGAACACTGAAGCTTTCTTT.

The CDR3 region is CATSDSRTNYGYTF. The CDR3, as DNA: TGTGCCACCAGTGATTCCCGCACAAACTATGGCTACACCTTC. The chain links TRBV24-1 to TRBJ1-2; D unclear. V gave up 2 bases and J gave up 2 bases, with 8 bases separating them. The CDR3 consists of 14 residues. Germline values: CDR1 KGHDR, CDR2 SFDVKD.

This chain links TRBV24-1 with TRBJ2-3; D is possibly TRBD2 (5 bases). V was cut by 0 bases and J by 1 base, with 16 bases left in between. This CDR3 spans 18 amino acids. Germline V gene data show CDR1 as KGHDR and CDR2 as SFDVKD. The DNA of the CDR3 is TGTGCCACCAGTGATTTGGACTACCATGGCCTTGGCACAGATACGCAGTATTTT. Translation gives CATSDLDYHGLGTDTQYF.

This clone came up once. The V call is TRBV19, the J call TRBJ1-2, with TRBD1 as a possible D gene (6 bases). The CDR3 covers 12 residues. Germline CDR1 reads LNHDA; CDR2 reads SQIVND (reference sequence). V was pared by 8 bases and J by 6 bases, with 13 bases between. CDR3: CASLGGIDGYTF. CDR3 coding DNA: TGTGCCAGTCTAGGGGGAATCGATGGCTACACCTTC. Full variable domain (remainder filled in from reference TRBV19 and TRBJ1-2): DGGITQSPKYLFRKEGQNVTLSCEQNLNHDAMYWYRQDPGQGLRLIYYSQIVNDFQKGDIAEGYSVSREKKESFPLTVTSAQKNPTAFYLCASLGGIDGYTFGSGTRLTVV.

This chain uses TRBV9 with TRBJ1-2; D gene ambiguous. V gave up 3 bases and J gave up 8 bases, with 11 bases separating them. CDR3 length equals 12 residues. The germline gives CDR1 SGDLS, CDR2 YYNGEE. CDR3 sequence reads: CASSAQAGGYTF. CDR3 bases: TGTGCCAGCAGCGCCCAGGCAGGCGGCTACACCTTC.

The V gene is TRBV27, the J gene TRBJ2-4; D uncertain. The CDR3 is 17 residues long. V was trimmed by 5 bases and J by 0 bases, leaving 17 bases between them. CDR1 is MNHEY and CDR2 is SMNVEV in the germline V gene (reference sequence). The CDR3 nucleotides read TGTGCCAGCAGTGCCCGACTGAGTTTGGGAGCCAAAAACATTCAGTACTTC. This codes for CASSARLSLGAKNIQYF.

The V gene is TRBV7-9, the J gene TRBJ1-3, with D perhaps matching TRBD1 (5 bases). This CDR3 is 16 amino acids long. CDR1 and CDR2 (germline): SEHNR, FQNEAQ (reference sequence). The germline V and J ends were trimmed by 0 bases and 4 bases, with 13 bases remaining between them. The CDR3 is CASSLAFGGRGNTIYF. Written as DNA, the CDR3 is TGTGCCAGCAGCTTAGCGTTCGGGGGTAGAGGAAACACCATATATTTT.

The chain is built from TRBV19 and TRBJ1-2, with 7 bases matching TRBD1. V was pared by 6 bases and J by 4 bases, with 14 bases of the junction left unmatched. Germline CDR1 and CDR2: LNHDA and SQIVND (reference sequence). This CDR3 has 16 residues. CDR3 nucleotides: TGTGCCAGTAGGGAGACAGGGTTGGCTATTCTCTATGGCTACACCTTC. The encoded protein is CASRETGLAILYGYTF.

V is TRBV3-1 (or the pseudogene TRBV3-2) and J is TRBJ2-1, with TRBD2 matching 11 bases. The V segment lost 0 bases and the J segment 3 bases; nucleotides outside the gene matches: 4. The length of the CDR3 is 17 residues. Germline V gene data show CDR1 as LGHDT and CDR2 as YNNKEL (reference sequence). The CDR3 sequence: CASSQDGLAGGYNEQFF. CDR3 DNA sequence: TGTGCCAGCAGCCAAGATGGCCTAGCGGGGGGCTACAATGAGCAGTTCTTC.

The V gene is TRBV9, the J gene TRBJ1-1; D is unclear. CDR1 is SGDLS and CDR2 is YYNGEE in the germline V gene. CDR3 length equals 18 residues. Trimming cost V 0 bases and J 1 base, with 19 bases left between them. The CDR3 reads CASSVGAVLRLGNTEAFF. For the CDR3, the DNA is TGTGCCAGCAGCGTAGGGGCCGTCCTAAGGTTGGGGAACACTGAAGCTTTCTTT.

This chain joins TRBV5-1 and TRBJ2-1; TRBD1 matches 11 bases. The V segment lost 3 bases and the J segment 3 bases; nucleotides outside the gene matches: 2. This CDR3 contains 15 residues. Germline assignment: CDR1 SGHRS and CDR2 YFSETQ. The CDR3 sequence is CASSSGTGGYNEQFF. DNA for the CDR3: TGCGCCAGCAGCTCCGGGACAGGGGGCTACAATGAGCAGTTCTTC.

This clone was picked up a small number of times. The chain has TRBV2 and TRBJ1-4, with D possibly matching TRBD1 (6 bases). Germline V gives CDR1 SNHLY, CDR2 FYNNEI. This CDR3 spans 13 amino acids. Trimming took 9 bases from V and 5 from J, leaving 13 bases between them. CDR3 DNA sequence: TGTGCCAGTATACAGGGCCGGAATGAAAAACTGTTTTTT. Translated, it gives CASIQGRNEKLFF.

The chain combines TRBV4-2 with TRBJ1-2, with TRBD1 matching over 7 bases. The CDR3 length is 21 residues. Trimming took 4 bases from V and 4 from J; bases not matched to a gene: 27. In germline, CDR1 is LGHNA, CDR2 YNFKEQ. The CDR3 spells CASSPSFLRGGLIQLSYGYTF. The CDR3 DNA reads as TGTGCCAGCAGCCCCAGCTTTCTTCGAGGGGGCCTAATTCAACTAAGCTATGGCTACACCTTC.

This clone was detected only once. At the DNA level, this CDR3 is encoded by other sequences in the same sample as well. The V gene is TRBV5-1, the J gene TRBJ1-3; TRBD1 is a possible D gene (5 bases). CDR1 SGHRS and CDR2 YFSETQ come from the germline V gene. Trimming shortened V by 0 bases and J by 0 bases, and 7 bases separated the two germline ends. CDR3 length: 15 amino acids. CDR3 protein: CASSLAQASGNTIYF. The DNA for the CDR3 is TGCGCCAGCAGCTTGGCACAGGCCTCTGGAAACACCATATATTTT. Combining the CDR3 with reference TRBV5-1 and TRBJ1-3 gives the whole variable domain KAGVTQTPRYLIKTRGQQVTLSCSPISGHRSVSWYQQTPGQGLQFLFEYFSETQRNKGNFPGRFSGRQFSNSRSEMNVSTLELGDSALYLCASSLAQASGNTIYFGEGSWLTVV.

The rearrangement uses TRBV5-1 and TRBJ2-7; D call uncertain. CDR1 SGHRS and CDR2 YFSETQ come from the germline V gene. The CDR3 is 13 amino acids. The V and J ends lost 2 bases and 2 bases respectively, with 8 bases between them. This chain's CDR3 is CASSFAGTYEQYF. The CDR3 bases are TGCGCCAGCAGCTTTGCAGGTACCTACGAGCAGTACTTC.

The chain employs TRBV3-1 (or the pseudogene TRBV3-2) and TRBJ2-2, with 8 bases matching TRBD1. The CDR3 has 18 residues. J lost 7 bases, V lost 1 base, and 14 bases had no gene match. Germline CDR1 LGHDT, CDR2 YNNKEL (reference sequence). The chain's CDR3 is CASSQAVSGRGHVGELFF. The DNA for the CDR3 is TGTGCCAGCAGCCAAGCTGTTTCGGGCAGGGGGCATGTCGGGGAGCTGTTTTTT.

This clone was detected a few times. This chain uses TRBV23-1 with TRBJ1-5; D gene unclear. TRBV23-1 is an ORF, with its function uncertain. The CDR3 has 18 amino acids. The V end was cut by 6 bases, the J end by 2 bases, with 23 bases between. CDR3 protein: CASRSGGGSRSGNQPQHF. The CDR3 nucleotides read TGCGCCAGCAGATCGGGAGGAGGATCCCGCTCCGGCAATCAGCCCCAGCATTTT.

This clone was observed a handful of times. This rearrangement joins TRBV5-5 to TRBJ1-5, with 9 bases fitting TRBD1. After removal of 1 base from V and 6 bases from J, the junction contained 5 bases not matched to a gene. This CDR3 spans 15 amino acids. Germline V gene lookup returns CDR1 SGHKS and CDR2 YYEKEE (reference sequence). The CDR3 spells CASSLYEQGAQPQHF. The CDR3, as DNA: TGTGCCAGCAGCTTGTACGAACAGGGGGCTCAGCCCCAGCATTTT.

The rearrangement joins TRBV18 to TRBJ1-1; TRBD1 aligns across 10 bases. CDR3 length: 16 residues. The germline V gene has CDR1 KGHSH and CDR2 LQKENI. The V and J ends lost 3 bases and 1 base, in that order; junction bases with no gene match: 5. The CDR3 sequence is CASSPRQGAGNTEAFF. The CDR3 bases are TGTGCCAGCTCACCTAGACAGGGGGCTGGGAACACTGAAGCTTTCTTT.

The chain is built from TRBV3-1 (or the pseudogene TRBV3-2) and TRBJ2-1; a weak D match, TRBD2 (5 bases). CDR1 LGHDT and CDR2 YNNKEL come from the germline V gene (reference sequence). Trimming removed 3 bases from V and 0 bases from J, with 12 bases in between. The CDR3 spans 16 residues. CDR3 sequence: CASSQIAFSSYNEQFF. CDR3 nucleotide sequence: TGTGCCAGCAGCCAGATAGCGTTCAGCTCCTACAATGAGCAGTTCTTC.

CDR3 sequence: CASSPDRARWETQYF. The CDR3 DNA is TGCGCCAGCAGTCCCGACAGGGCGAGATGGGAGACCCAGTACTTC. This chain connects TRBV4-1 to TRBJ2-5, with TRBD1 matching over 7 bases. The V segment lost 6 bases and the J segment 5 bases; nucleotides outside the gene matches: 12. The CDR3 extends over 15 amino acids. CDR1 and CDR2 from the germline V gene are MGHRA and YSYEKL.

The chain couples TRBV25-1 to TRBJ1-2, with a possible D match to TRBD1 (6 bases). The CDR3 length is 17 residues. V was pared by 1 base and J by 5 bases, with 20 bases between. Germline V gene data show CDR1 as MGHDK and CDR2 as SYGVNS. The CDR3 protein is CASSESTGTKVRYGYTF. Written as DNA, the CDR3 is TGTGCCAGCAGTGAATCGACCGGGACAAAGGTTCGATATGGCTACACCTTC.

This clone was observed once. J is TRBJ1-1 and V is TRBV2, with no clear D. The CDR3 is 14 residues long. The germline V gene encodes CDR1 SNHLY and CDR2 FYNNEI. Trimming removed 6 bases from V and 2 bases from J, with 13 bases in between. CDR3: CASSSSRSNTEAFF. The DNA for the CDR3 is TGTGCCAGCAGCTCGTCCCGTTCTAACACTGAAGCTTTCTTT.

This clone appeared a single time. This chain links TRBV6-5 with TRBJ1-6, with D unresolved. Per the germline V gene, CDR1 is MNHEY and CDR2 is SVGAGI. Trimming removed 2 bases from V and 12 bases from J, with 8 bases in between. The CDR3 is made up of 12 amino acids. The CDR3 DNA reads as TGTGCCAGCAGTTACAATTCAGAACCCCTCCACTTT. Its protein is CASSYNSEPLHF.

The CDR3 bases are TGTGCCAGCTCTCTAGGAGGGGGGGGCTATGGCTACACCTTC. Its translation is CASSLGGGGYGYTF. This chain connects TRBV6-5 to TRBJ1-2, with D perhaps TRBD1 (6 bases). The V gene's germline CDR1 is MNHEY and CDR2 SVGAGI. The CDR3 is made up of 14 amino acids. The V end was cut by 8 bases, the J end by 4 bases, with 17 bases between.

This chain uses TRBV15 with TRBJ2-7; no clear D. V was trimmed by 8 bases and J by 10 bases, leaving 12 bases between them. Germline loops: CDR1 LNHNV, CDR2 YYDKDF (reference sequence). This CDR3 region has 10 residues. CDR3 protein: CATPDDIQYF. The CDR3, as DNA: TGTGCCACCCCCGATGACATCCAGTACTTC.

J is TRBJ2-7 and V is TRBV4-3; 8 bases fit TRBD1. The CDR3 sequence is 16 residues long. CDR1 LGHNA and CDR2 YSLEER come from the germline V gene. The V and J ends lost 0 bases and 4 bases, in that order; junction bases with no gene match: 8. The CDR3 DNA is TGCGCCAGCAGCCAAGACTGGGCAGGGGGCTCTTACGAGCAGTACTTC. This sequence encodes CASSQDWAGGSYEQYF.

The gene calls are TRBV7-2 and TRBJ1-1, with TRBD1 matching 10 bases. Germline CDR1 is SGHTA and CDR2 is FQGNSA. V lost 1 base, J lost 8 bases, and 4 bases stayed unmatched. This CDR3 is built from 14 residues. The CDR3 reads CASSLVSGQGEAFF. The DNA for the CDR3 is TGTGCCAGCAGCTTAGTATCGGGACAGGGGGAAGCTTTCTTT.

This chain joins TRBV5-4 and TRBJ2-1; D perhaps matches TRBD1 (5 bases). CDR1 is SGHNT, CDR2 YYREEE, per germline (reference sequence). The CDR3 is 15 residues long. V lost 4 bases and J 5 bases, leaving 16 bases between the germline ends. CDR3 protein: CASSPLAGKDNEQFF. The CDR3 DNA is TGTGCCAGCAGCCCCCTCGCAGGGAAAGACAATGAGCAGTTCTTC.